The clone carrying this TCR beta chain was seen many times. The antigen remains undetermined. This entry is derived from a study of identical twins. The germline V gene encodes CDR1 SGHRS and CDR2 YFSETQ. CDR3 length equals 15 residues. V dropped 0 bases and J dropped 2 bases, with 12 bases sitting between them. Findings and limits, study-wide: Among monozygotic twins, out-of-frame TCR alpha sharing exceeded what models predicted. Insertions ran lower in abundant cord blood beta clonotypes, though not in memory repertoires.

Using its own MiXCR run on the 5' RACE reads, TCRdb lists one record per CDR3 protein. The sample has around 650,000 distinct CDR3 sequences; just over 7% are singletons. The same sample was also used in a study of yellow fever vaccine responses in identical twins. That source reports: Twin vaccine T cell responses reportedly seemed partly convergent, partly personalized.

Input material: PBMCs. The receptor comes from a woman aged 18-35 years in good health. The V gene is TRBV5-1, the J gene TRBJ2-7; D unclear. CDR3 protein: CASSLEPSLTYEQYF. Written as DNA, the CDR3 is TGCGCCAGCAGCTTGGAACCAAGCCTTACCTACGAGCAGTACTTC.